A selection of T cell receptor beta chains follows, all from one sample in a study of blood T cell repertoires in COVID-19. The table came from immunoSEQ multiplex PCR; TCRdb's copy has only in-frame clones and leaves some out. The sample records hundreds of thousands of clones, around nine tenths being singletons. The sample was PBMCs or T cells enriched from blood (not recorded which). All receptors come from a woman aged 40 to 50 who had recovered from COVID-19. CDR3s include the opening cysteine and the closing phenylalanine or tryptophan. The D gene is left open where the match is weak. Rows may omit the clone size; those that give it use once, few, many or a size class.

TGTGCCAGCAGGGGACAGGGAAGGGGCTCCTACGAGCAGTACTTC | CASRGQGRGSYEQYF | . | TRBJ2-7 | 15 | TRBV28 | TRBD1
TGTGCCAGCAGCCCAGGGGGTTGGGACCCGACCTACGAGCAGTTCTTC | CASSPGGWDPTYEQFF | . | TRBJ2-1 | 16 | TRBV11-3 | TRBD1
TGTGCCAGCAGTAAGGGTGGGACAGGGACCCTGAACACTGAAGCTTTCTTT | CASSKGGTGTLNTEAFF | once | TRBJ1-1 | 17 | TRBV5-4 | TRBD1
TGTGCCAGCAGTTTAGGTGGAGGGAGGTTGGACACTGAAGCTTTCTTT | CASSLGGGRLDTEAFF | . | TRBJ1-1 | 16 | TRBV27 | .
TGTGCCACCAGTTCCTCTTTCGGGAGAAGGGCGGGAGAGACCCAGTACTTC | CATSSSFGRRAGETQYF | . | TRBJ2-5 | 17 | TRBV24-1 | .
TGTGCCAGTAGGGGACAGGGGGCGCAGGGTACGCAGTATTTT | CASRGQGAQGTQYF | . | TRBJ2-3 | 14 | TRBV19 | TRBD1
TGTGCCAGCAGCTCACACGCCAGGCAACAAGAGACCCAGTACTTC | CASSSHARQQETQYF | . | TRBJ2-5 | 15 | TRBV11-1 | .
TGTGCCAGCAGCTTAATGTCCCTGGAGGGGGAGCAGTACTTC | CASSLMSLEGEQYF | few | TRBJ2-7 | 14 | TRBV7-9 | .
TGTGCCAGCACCGACAGAGCTGGGGCTTTCTTT | CASTDRAGAFF | . | TRBJ1-1 | 11 | TRBV11-2 | .
TGTGCCAGCAAAGGGGGGGCGCCAGATACGCAGTATTTT | CASKGGAPDTQYF | . | TRBJ2-3 | 13 | TRBV2 | .